This T cell receptor beta chain was captured in a study of OX40 agonist ivuxolimab in advanced cancers. Method: immunoSEQ multiplex PCR; TCRdb's copy keeps in-frame clones and lacks some. Of 30,000 to 35,000 clones listed, around 90% were seen once; the top ten hold about 4.2%. This clone was counted a single time. The CDR3 sequence is 16 residues long. V dropped 2 bases and J dropped 2 bases, with 16 bases sitting between them. Germline V gene data show CDR1 as MNHEY and CDR2 as SVGAGI. This chain joins TRBV6-5 and TRBJ2-7, with D possibly TRBD1 on 5 matching bases. The source was CD4+ or CD8+ T cells sorted from blood, collected in a trial of the OX40 agonist ivuxolimab. The clonotype was recovered from an adult with an advanced solid tumor such as melanoma, head and neck, liver or kidney cancer. CDR3 nucleotides: TGTGCCAGCAGTTACAGGGGAACAGGTGCGACCTACGAGCAGTACTTC. This codes for CASSYRGTGATYEQYF.